This TCR beta chain was obtained from a study of cytotoxic CD8 clonotypes in ibrutinib-treated CLL. About this clone: Antigen: not known.

Findings of the study overall: Sampling of sustained-remission and progressing patients occurred at differing times. Treatment saw public clonotypes, which were uncommon, either contract or stay stable. Higher clonality was seen at ibrutinib response and a return toward baseline at progression. Baseline-level clonality went beyond age-matched healthy donors and moved in step with circulating CD8+ T-cell counts.

Profiling relied on immunoSEQ multiplex PCR, and the TCRdb table lists in-frame clones only, not all of them. The sample includes 12,000 or so clones, approximately 85% of them seen just once. The V end was cut by 0 bases, the J end by 4 bases, with 6 bases between. CDR1 LGHNA and CDR2 YNFKEQ come from the germline V gene. The length of the CDR3 is 13 residues. This TCR was sampled from a human donor with chronic lymphocytic leukemia. This specimen was PBMCs, taken at disease progression, from a patient treated with ibrutinib. The chain recombines TRBV4-2 with TRBJ1-2, with D unresolved. CDR3 nucleotide sequence: TGTGCCAGCAGCCAAGAGGGCAGCTATGGCTACACCTTC. It yields the protein CASSQEGSYGYTF.